The 22 T cell receptor beta chains below all came from one sample that was sequenced in a study of somatic mutations in cytotoxic T cells in rheumatoid arthritis. Sequencing used immunoSEQ multiplex PCR; TCRdb keeps in-frame clones, though not all of them. The sample records several thousand clones, around 76% being singletons. The material sequenced was CD8+ T cells sorted from blood. Receptors were obtained from an adult with rheumatoid arthritis.

The chain has TRBV27 and TRBJ2-1; 9 bases map to TRBD2. V dropped 6 bases and J dropped 5; count of bases not matched to a gene: 8. CDR3 size: 15 residues. Germline lookup yields CDR1 MNHEY and CDR2 SMNVEV (reference sequence). The CDR3 sequence: CASRPWTSVDNEQFF. The CDR3 DNA is TGTGCCAGCAGACCTTGGACTAGCGTAGACAATGAGCAGTTCTTC.

This clone has only a few counts. The J gene is TRBJ1-1, the V gene TRBV7-3; TRBD1 matches at 8 bases. The V gene end was trimmed by 5 bases and the J gene end by 9 bases; junction bases not matched to a gene: 8. The CDR3 totals 13 residues. CDR1 and CDR2 (germline): SGHTA, FQGTGA. CDR3 in amino acids: CASSPDRGDQAFF. CDR3 nucleotide sequence: TGTGCCAGCAGCCCCGACAGGGGAGATCAAGCTTTCTTT.

V is TRBV6-6 and J is TRBJ1-2; 9 bases fit TRBD1. The germline V gene encodes CDR1 MNHNY and CDR2 SVGAGI (reference sequence). Trimming took 8 bases from V and 8 from J; bases not matched to a gene: 15. This CDR3 spans 15 amino acids. The CDR3 protein is CASGYSGTGHDGYTF. In DNA form, the CDR3 reads TGTGCCAGCGGCTATTCCGGGACAGGGCATGACGGCTACACCTTC.

The V call is TRBV9, the J call TRBJ2-7; possible D gene TRBD1, 7 bases. V gave up 5 bases and J gave up 5 bases, with 23 bases separating them. Per germline, CDR1 SGDLS and CDR2 YYNGEE. This CDR3 contains 16 residues. The CDR3 DNA reads TGTGCCAGCAGTCATACAGGACAGGCCCCGGGGGACGAGCAGTACTTC. Its translation is CASSHTGQAPGDEQYF.

This clone was detected a few times. This chain uses TRBV7-3 with TRBJ1-1; D not resolved. The V gene lost 6 bases and the J gene lost 4 bases, with 12 bases spanning the gap. CDR3 length: 13 residues. The germline V gene has CDR1 SGHTA and CDR2 FQGTGA. In nucleotides, the CDR3 is TGTGCCAGCAGTCAGGTTGGGTTCACTGAAGCTTTCTTT. Its translation: CASSQVGFTEAFF.

This sequence joins TRBV7-2 and TRBJ2-7; D remains ambiguous. The germline V gene encodes CDR1 SGHTA and CDR2 FQGNSA. Trimming removed 5 bases at V and 0 bases at J, with 14 bases between. The CDR3 spans 15 residues. The CDR3 region has the DNA TGTGCCAGCAGCCTCGGTGGCGGAATCTCCTACGAGCAGTACTTC. Translated: CASSLGGGISYEQYF.

This clone is large. This chain links TRBV2 with TRBJ1-1; 7 bases fit TRBD1. The CDR3 has 14 amino acids. Germline CDR1 reads SNHLY; CDR2 reads FYNNEI. V lost 2 bases and J lost 0; bases outside the gene matches: 0. This CDR3 is CASSETGVNTEAFF. DNA for the CDR3: TGTGCCAGCAGTGAAACAGGGGTGAACACTGAAGCTTTCTTT. The full variable domain, completed using reference TRBV2 and TRBJ1-1, is EPEVTQTPSHQVTQMGQEVILRCVPISNHLYFYWYRQILGQKVEFLVSFYNNEISEKSEIFDDQFSVERPDGSNFTLKIRSTKLEDSAMYFCASSETGVNTEAFFGQGTRLTVV.

This rearrangement joins TRBV6-5 to TRBJ1-5, with a weak D call TRBD1 (5 bases). This CDR3 is 14 amino acids long. V lost 4 bases to trimming and J lost 7 bases, with 14 bases between them. The germline gives CDR1 MNHEY, CDR2 SVGAGI. CDR3 coding DNA: TGTGCCAGCAGTTCGGGCGGGGCGCACCAGCCCCAGCATTTT. Its protein is CASSSGGAHQPQHF.

The chain carries TRBV15 and TRBJ1-1, with D tentatively TRBD1 (6 bases). V lost 11 bases to trimming and J lost 5 bases, with 12 bases between them. Germline loops: CDR1 LNHNV, CDR2 YYDKDF (reference sequence). CDR3 size: 11 residues. CDR3 protein: CAVSGVTEAFF. The CDR3 bases are TGTGCCGTTTCAGGGGTGACTGAAGCTTTCTTT.

This clone was seen once. V is TRBV4-1 and J is TRBJ2-1; tentative D call: TRBD2 (6 bases). There are 15 residues in the CDR3. CDR1 and CDR2 from the germline V gene are MGHRA and YSYEKL. V lost 1 base, J lost 2 bases, and 9 bases lay in between. CDR3 in amino acids: CASSQGGNAYNEQFF. In DNA, the CDR3 is TGCGCCAGCAGCCAAGGCGGGAATGCCTACAATGAGCAGTTCTTC.

This clone occurred a few times. The chain is built from TRBV28 and TRBJ2-7, with 7 bases identical to TRBD2. The CDR3 has 11 amino acids. Germline values: CDR1 MDHEN, CDR2 SYDVKM. With V trimmed by 7 bases and J by 4 bases, 1 base remained unmatched. The CDR3 here is CASNGGYEQYF. The CDR3 coding sequence is TGTGCCAGCAACGGGGGGTACGAGCAGTACTTC.

This clone showed up just a few times. This chain uses TRBV9 with TRBJ2-1; TRBD2 matches 16 bases. CDR1 and CDR2 (germline): SGDLS, YYNGEE. The V and J ends lost 3 bases and 7 bases, in that order; junction bases with no gene match: 13. There are 19 residues in the CDR3. CDR3 bases: TGTGCCAGCAGCGCTTCCTCGGGACTAGCGGGAGGGCCGGGAAATGAGCAGTTCTTC. It encodes CASSASSGLAGGPGNEQFF.

The gene calls are TRBV11-2 and TRBJ2-1; 7 bases agree with TRBD2. Trimming at V came to 3 bases and at J to 0 bases, leaving 5 bases not matched to a gene. Germline loops: CDR1 SGHAT, CDR2 FQNNGV. The CDR3 runs 16 residues. The CDR3: CASSFSGSSSYNEQFF. CDR3 in DNA: TGTGCCAGCAGCTTTAGCGGGTCGAGCTCCTACAATGAGCAGTTCTTC.

This clone was observed a few times. The rearrangement links TRBV2 to TRBJ2-2, with 8 bases lining up with TRBD1. The germline V gene encodes CDR1 SNHLY and CDR2 FYNNEI. The CDR3 loop spans 16 amino acids. Germline trimming cut 3 bases from V and 1 base from J; bases unmatched to any gene: 4. The CDR3 region has the DNA TGTGCCAGCAGTGATCTCGGGACAGGGAACACCGGGGAGCTGTTTTTT. Amino acids: CASSDLGTGNTGELFF.

This clone was found once. The V gene is TRBV28, the J gene TRBJ2-1; the D gene is possibly TRBD1 (6 bases). V lost 8 bases, J lost 9 bases, and 11 bases lay in between. Germline V gene data show CDR1 as MDHEN and CDR2 as SYDVKM. The CDR3 consists of 11 residues. Written as DNA, the CDR3 is TGTGCCAGCCTCAGAGGGGGTGAGCAGTTCTTC. Its protein is CASLRGGEQFF.

The rearrangement links TRBV12-5 to TRBJ1-2, with 7 positions matching TRBD1. The V and J ends lost 9 bases and 8 bases, in that order; junction bases with no gene match: 12. The CDR3 is 13 amino acids. Looked up from germline, CDR1 is LGHNT and CDR2 is FRNRAP. In DNA form, the CDR3 reads TGTGCTAGCCGGACAGGTCAAGCGAAGGGCTACACCTTC. Protein: CASRTGQAKGYTF.

The chain joins TRBV7-9 to TRBJ2-7; D unclear. The CDR3 consists of 15 residues. Trimming shortened V by 1 base and J by 3 bases, and 13 bases separated the two germline ends. CDR1 and CDR2 (germline): SEHNR, FQNEAQ (reference sequence). The CDR3 DNA reads TGTGCCAGCAGCTTAGTATGGCAGGATAGCTACGAGCAGTACTTC. Its translation is CASSLVWQDSYEQYF.

This chain uses TRBV4-3 with TRBJ2-1; tentatively, D is TRBD2 (5 bases). Germline V gene sequence: CDR1 LGHNA, CDR2 YSLEER. This CDR3 spans 15 amino acids. V was cut by 0 bases and J by 7 bases, with 13 bases left in between. The CDR3 DNA reads as TGCGCCAGCAGCCAAGACGGGAACAGATTGAATGAGCAGTTCTTC. Translated: CASSQDGNRLNEQFF.

J is TRBJ2-1 and V is TRBV4-3; D is ambiguous. The length of the CDR3 is 14 residues. Germline V gene lookup returns CDR1 LGHNA and CDR2 YSLEER. V was clipped by 4 bases and J by 9 bases, with 16 bases between them. This chain's CDR3 is CASSRGYQHSEQFF. The DNA for the CDR3 is TGCGCCAGCAGCCGAGGATACCAGCATAGTGAGCAGTTCTTC.

The rearrangement links TRBV7-7 to TRBJ2-3; TRBD2 matches at 12 bases. This CDR3 spans 17 amino acids. V lost 5 bases to trimming and J lost 0 bases; unmatched junction nucleotides: 6. The germline gives CDR1 SSHAT, CDR2 FNYEAQ (reference sequence). CDR3 protein: CASSPQTSGGSTDTQYF. The CDR3 region has the DNA TGTGCCAGCAGCCCCCAGACTAGCGGGGGTAGCACAGATACGCAGTATTTT.

Only a few counts were recorded for this clone. This sequence joins TRBV14 and TRBJ2-3, with TRBD1 matching over 9 bases. This CDR3 contains 15 residues. V gave up 5 bases and J gave up 6 bases; unmatched junction bases: 9. Germline CDR1 and CDR2: SGHDN and FVKESK. CDR3 sequence reads: CASSWTGEGRDTQYF. CDR3 DNA: TGTGCCAGCAGCTGGACAGGGGAAGGGAGGGATACGCAGTATTTT.

The V gene is TRBV19, the J gene TRBJ2-6; D is unclear. Germline V CDR1 and CDR2: LNHDA, SQIVND (reference sequence). V was clipped by 8 bases and J by 0 bases, with 11 bases between them. The CDR3 consists of 15 residues. Here the CDR3 reads CASFNISSGANVLTF. CDR3 in DNA: TGTGCCAGTTTCAACATAAGCTCTGGGGCCAACGTCCTGACTTTC.